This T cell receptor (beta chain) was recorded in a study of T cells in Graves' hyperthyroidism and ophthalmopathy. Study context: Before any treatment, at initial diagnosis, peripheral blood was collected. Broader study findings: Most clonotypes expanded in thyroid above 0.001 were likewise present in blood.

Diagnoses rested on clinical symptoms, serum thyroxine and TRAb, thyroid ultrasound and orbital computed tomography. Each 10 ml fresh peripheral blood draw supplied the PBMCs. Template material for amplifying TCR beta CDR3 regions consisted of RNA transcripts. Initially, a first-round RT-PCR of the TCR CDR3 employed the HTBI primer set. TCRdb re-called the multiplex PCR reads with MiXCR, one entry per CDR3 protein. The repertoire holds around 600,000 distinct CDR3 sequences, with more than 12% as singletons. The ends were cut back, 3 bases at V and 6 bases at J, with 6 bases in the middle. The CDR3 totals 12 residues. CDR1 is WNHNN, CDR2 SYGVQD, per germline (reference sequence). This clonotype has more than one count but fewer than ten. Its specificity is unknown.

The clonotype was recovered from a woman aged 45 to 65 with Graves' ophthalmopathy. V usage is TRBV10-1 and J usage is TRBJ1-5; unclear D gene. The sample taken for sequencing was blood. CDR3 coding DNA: TGCGCCAGCAGTGAAGAGGGTCAGCCCCAGCATTTT. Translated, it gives CASSEEGQPQHF.